The 21 T cell receptor beta chains presented below share a single source sample, sequenced in a study of neurological immune-mediated disorders. From the 5' RACE reads, TCRdb called clonotypes with MiXCR, one entry per CDR3 protein. The data hold 50,000 to 85,000 distinct CDR3 sequences, with approximately 5.2% observed a single time. Sequenced input: PBMCs. These receptors all stem from a woman aged 25-40 years with multiple sclerosis.

This clonotype was seen ten or more times. The chain uses TRBV12-3 or TRBV12-4 and TRBJ2-1; 16 bases are a match to TRBD2. V lost 6 bases and J lost 10; bases outside the gene matches: 6. The CDR3 is 15 amino acids. CDR3 bases: TGTGCCAGCAGCCCGGGACTAGCGGGGGGGAACGAGCAGTTCTTC. This translates into CASSPGLAGGNEQFF.

This clonotype appeared many times. The genes are TRBV5-1 and TRBJ2-4; possible D gene TRBD1, 5 bases. V gave up 0 bases and J gave up 8 bases, with 15 bases separating them. Germline CDR1 and CDR2: SGHRS and YFSETQ. The CDR3 runs 15 residues. This chain's CDR3 is CASSLEPDKAYIQYF. In DNA form, the CDR3 reads TGCGCCAGCAGCTTGGAGCCGGACAAAGCCTACATTCAGTACTTC.

J is TRBJ1-1 and V is TRBV9; TRBD1 matches at 9 bases. V lost 2 bases, J lost 3 bases, and 8 bases stayed unmatched. Germline loops: CDR1 SGDLS, CDR2 YYNGEE. The CDR3 is 16 amino acids. CDR3 coding DNA: TGTGCCAGCAGCGTGGACCCCGGGACAGGGCACACTGAAGCTTTCTTT. Amino acids: CASSVDPGTGHTEAFF. Supplemented by reference TRBV9 and TRBJ1-1, the full variable domain reads DSGVTQTPKHLITATGQRVTLRCSPRSGDLSVYWYQQSLDQGLQFLIQYYNGEERAKGNILERFSAQQFPDLHSELNLSSLELGDSALYFCASSVDPGTGHTEAFFGQGTRLTVV.

V usage is TRBV7-2 and J usage is TRBJ1-1, with D tentatively TRBD1 (6 bases). The CDR3 totals 12 residues. Trimming cost V 11 bases and J 6 bases, with 16 bases left between them. Per germline, CDR1 SGHTA and CDR2 FQGNSA. CDR3 loop: CALRAGGSEAFF. The CDR3 DNA is TGTGCCCTACGCGCGGGGGGCTCTGAAGCTTTCTTT.

The sample holds many counts of this clonotype. The chain has TRBV6-1 and TRBJ2-7, with TRBD2 as a possible D gene (7 bases). Per germline, CDR1 MNHNS and CDR2 SASEGT. The CDR3 sequence is 13 residues long. Trimming stripped 8 bases from V and 6 bases from J, with 17 bases between. CDR3 coding DNA: TGTGCCAGCGGTTTTGTGGGGGGGCGCGAGCAGTACTTC. Encoded protein: CASGFVGGREQYF.

This clonotype was observed at least ten times. The rearrangement uses TRBV27 and TRBJ1-5, with D hard to call. The CDR3 consists of 13 residues. The germline V gene encodes CDR1 MNHEY and CDR2 SMNVEV (reference sequence). Trimming removed 5 bases at V and 7 bases at J, with 12 bases between. CDR3 DNA: TGTGCCAGCAGTCCGCTGATGGCCCAGCCCCAGCATTTT. It translates to CASSPLMAQPQHF.

This clonotype was recorded many times. The chain is built from TRBV4-1 and TRBJ1-2, with D uncertain. This CDR3 is built from 16 residues. The V and J ends lost 0 bases and 7 bases respectively, with 18 bases between them. The V gene's germline CDR1 is MGHRA and CDR2 YSYEKL. The CDR3 sequence: CASSQDTESLGSGYTF. The CDR3 DNA is TGCGCCAGCAGCCAAGATACGGAGTCGCTAGGCAGTGGCTACACCTTC.

This clonotype was counted ten times or more. The rearrangement uses TRBV5-6 and TRBJ1-2, with D perhaps TRBD1 (5 bases). V lost 3 bases to trimming and J lost 8 bases, with 14 bases between them. This CDR3 contains 13 residues. Germline V lookup: CDR1 SGHDT, CDR2 YYEEEE. The CDR3 coding sequence is TGTGCCAGCAGCTCTCGACAGATGGACGGCTACACCTTC. This codes for CASSSRQMDGYTF.

This sequence joins TRBV7-9 and TRBJ1-4; no reliable D call. The V end lost 2 bases, the J end lost 8 bases, and 9 bases lay between the germline ends. Germline lookup yields CDR1 SEHNR and CDR2 FQNEAQ (reference sequence). The CDR3 covers 13 residues. DNA for the CDR3: TGTGCCAGCAGCTTACCAACGGGGGAAAAACTGTTTTTT. Its protein product is CASSLPTGEKLFF.

The J gene is TRBJ2-5, the V gene TRBV2; 8 bases fit TRBD1. CDR3 length equals 15 residues. Germline assignment: CDR1 SNHLY and CDR2 FYNNEI. The J segment lost 2 bases and the V segment lost 5 bases, leaving 7 bases of the junction unmatched. DNA of the CDR3: TGTGCCAGCAGTCAACAGGGGGTTCCTCAAGAGACCCAGTACTTC. This gives the protein CASSQQGVPQETQYF.

This clonotype was observed a few times. The chain couples TRBV5-1 to TRBJ1-1, with 7 bases fitting TRBD1. The V gene's germline CDR1 is SGHRS and CDR2 YFSETQ. The trim removed 6 bases at V and 1 base at J, leaving 6 bases unmatched. CDR3 size: 14 residues. The chain's CDR3 is CASNSRGANTEAFF. The CDR3 region has the DNA TGCGCCAGCAACTCCAGGGGGGCGAACACTGAAGCTTTCTTT.

In its sample, this clonotype was seen many times. The chain carries TRBV5-1 and TRBJ2-1; 11 bases are a match to TRBD1. Unmatched junction bases numbered 4, after V lost 6 bases and J lost 8 bases. Germline values: CDR1 SGHRS, CDR2 YFSETQ. The CDR3 length is 13 residues. DNA for the CDR3: TGCGCCAGCACCGGACAGGGGGCGGATGAGCAGTTCTTC. Amino acids: CASTGQGADEQFF.

In this sample, this clonotype turned up many times. The V call is TRBV28, the J call TRBJ2-7; the D gene is possibly TRBD2 (5 bases). CDR3 length: 13 amino acids. The V end lost 10 bases, the J end lost 3 bases, and 16 bases lay between the germline ends. CDR1 and CDR2 from the germline V gene are MDHEN and SYDVKM. The CDR3 nucleotides read TGTGCCACCCAATCTAGCCCAATCTACGAGCAGTACTTC. The encoded protein is CATQSSPIYEQYF.

This clonotype was recorded many times. J is TRBJ2-6 and V is TRBV6-5; 8 bases are a match to TRBD2. Per the germline V gene, CDR1 is MNHEY and CDR2 is SVGAGI. CDR3 length equals 15 residues. V gave up 7 bases and J gave up 1 base; unmatched junction bases: 3. This CDR3 reads CASTPGGSGANVLTF. CDR3 nucleotide sequence: TGTGCCAGCACCCCGGGGGGGTCTGGGGCCAACGTCCTGACTTTC.

This clonotype was counted at least ten times. The chain recombines TRBV5-1 with TRBJ2-7; 9 nucleotides match TRBD1. The ends lost 2 bases at V and 3 bases at J; junction bases unmatched: 3. From germline, CDR1 is SGHRS and CDR2 YFSETQ. The CDR3 spans 14 residues. In nucleotides, the CDR3 is TGCGCCAGCAGCTTAGGGGACAGGGTCTACGAGCAGTACTTC. Its translation is CASSLGDRVYEQYF.

This clonotype showed up many times. The V and J genes are TRBV2 and TRBJ2-7, with TRBD1 as a possible D gene (7 bases). V was trimmed by 6 bases and J by 3 bases, leaving 18 bases between them. Germline lookup yields CDR1 SNHLY and CDR2 FYNNEI. The CDR3 runs 15 residues. CDR3 in amino acids: CASSAQGGRVYEQYF. CDR3 in DNA: TGTGCCAGCAGCGCCCAGGGGGGTAGGGTCTACGAGCAGTACTTC.

This clonotype was seen at least ten times. The chain links TRBV7-9 to TRBJ2-3; D is unresolved. V was cut by 1 base and J by 4 bases, with 6 bases left in between. The CDR3 sequence is 13 residues long. The germline gives CDR1 SEHNR, CDR2 FQNEAQ (reference sequence). The CDR3 bases are TGTGCCAGCAGCTTAGGTCTCGCAGATACGCAGTATTTT. Protein: CASSLGLADTQYF.

This clonotype was observed a handful of times. V is TRBV18 and J is TRBJ1-2, with no clear D. Trimming cost V 0 bases and J 1 base, with 6 bases left between them. Germline CDR1 and CDR2: KGHSH and LQKENI. The CDR3 runs to 14 residues. The CDR3 protein is CASSPPTINYGYTF. The DNA for the CDR3 is TGTGCCAGCTCACCACCTACCATTAACTATGGCTACACCTTC.

This clonotype was seen repeatedly, ten times or more. The chain uses TRBV27 and TRBJ2-3, with 8 bases lining up with TRBD2. J gave up 5 bases and V 10 bases, and 14 bases lay outside the gene matches. The germline V gene encodes CDR1 MNHEY and CDR2 SMNVEV (reference sequence). CDR3 length equals 15 residues. CDR3 sequence: CATAVPGGLGDTQYF. DNA of the CDR3: TGTGCCACGGCCGTCCCGGGGGGGTTGGGAGATACGCAGTATTTT.

This clonotype has ten or more counts. The chain couples TRBV20-1 to TRBJ1-2; the D is unclear. Germline lookup yields CDR1 DFQATT and CDR2 SNEGSKA (reference sequence). The V end lost 6 bases, the J end lost 1 base, and 9 bases lay between the germline ends. The CDR3 has 12 amino acids. The DNA for the CDR3 is TGCAGTGCAAGAAACCTTAACTATGGCTACACCTTC. It specifies CSARNLNYGYTF.

Concerning this clonotype itself: An end of the junction differs from the germline gene, which may be a read error. The chain recombines TRBV6-2 or TRBV6-3 with TRBJ1-6; no firm D call. The CDR3 consists of 15 residues. Germline CDR1 and CDR2: MNHEY and SVGEGT. The CDR3 reads CASGILSVGNSPLNF. CDR3 sequence (DNA): TGTGCCAGCGGAATTTTAAGTGTGGGTAATTCACCCCTCAACTTT.